These T cell receptor beta chains were read from a single sample in a study of T cell responses to AZD1222 COVID-19 vaccine. Only in-frame clones appear in the TCRdb table, and some are missing; sequencing was by immunoSEQ multiplex PCR. The table has approximately 130,000 clones, roughly 93% seen once. Material: peripheral blood, obtained on day 0 of AZD1222 vaccination. All receptors come from an adult in good health. The CDR3 runs from the conserved cysteine through the conserved F or W. The order of the fields is J gene, clone size, D gene, V gene, CDR3 protein, CDR3 DNA. A D gene is named only where the DNA matches it firmly. Clone size appears in some rows only: once, few, many, or a class for an expanded clone.

>TRBJ1-2|.|TRBD1|TRBV5-1
CASSLGVGQPSYGYTF
TGCGCCAGCAGCTTGGGGGTGGGACAGCCCAGCTATGGCTACACCTTC
>TRBJ1-3|once|.|TRBV30
CACQRTDSGGNTIYF
TGTGCCTGCCAACGAACCGACAGCGGTGGAAACACCATATATTTT
>TRBJ2-7|.|TRBD1|TRBV5-1
CASSSQGTGSYEQYF
TGCGCCAGCAGCTCCCAGGGGACAGGCTCCTACGAGCAGTACTTC
>TRBJ2-2|.|TRBD2|TRBV5-1
CASSLPSGGVGELFF
TGCGCCAGCAGCTTGCCTAGCGGGGGTGTCGGGGAGCTGTTTTTT
>TRBJ1-1|.|.|TRBV29-1
CSAALRGTEAFF
TGCAGCGCGGCCCTTCGGGGGACTGAAGCTTTCTTT
>TRBJ1-3|.|.|TRBV5-6
CASTTGPTTSGNTIYF
TGTGCCAGCACTACCGGACCTACCACCTCTGGAAACACCATATATTTT
>TRBJ2-1|.|TRBD1|TRBV5-1
CASSLALHRGQGEQFF
TGCGCCAGCAGCTTGGCTCTTCACAGGGGGCAGGGTGAGCAGTTCTTC
>TRBJ2-1|once|TRBD2|TRBV4-2
CASSQAHRTSGVNEQFF
TGTGCCAGCAGCCAGGCTCACCGGACTAGCGGGGTGAATGAGCAGTTCTTC
>TRBJ1-2|.|.|TRBV2
CASIGSYGYTF
TGTGCCAGCATAGGAAGCTATGGCTACACCTTC
>TRBJ2-1|.|.|TRBV29-1
CSVEGVSGSSYNEQFF
TGCAGCGTTGAAGGGGTTAGTGGGAGCTCCTACAATGAGCAGTTCTTC
>TRBJ1-1|.|.|TRBV2
CASSAEGMGAGNTEAFF
TGTGCCAGCAGTGCGGAAGGTATGGGAGCGGGGAACACTGAAGCTTTCTTT
>TRBJ1-3|.|.|TRBV9
CASSEEGMGFSGNTIYF
TGTGCCAGCAGCGAGGAGGGGATGGGATTCTCTGGAAACACCATATATTTT
>TRBJ2-7|.|.|TRBV11-2
CASSLYSYEQYF
TGTGCCAGCAGCTTATACAGCTACGAGCAGTACTTC
>TRBJ1-5|.|.|TRBV7-8
CATGPGASFSNQPQHF
TGTGCCACCGGGCCAGGGGCCTCCTTTAGCAATCAGCCCCAGCATTTT
>TRBJ1-4|.|TRBD1|TRBV6-5
CASSYSPGGEKLFF
TGTGCCAGCAGTTACTCTCCAGGGGGCGAAAAACTGTTTTTT
>TRBJ1-1|.|.|TRBV6-5
CASSLSKQANTEAFF
TGTGCCAGCTCCCTCAGCAAGCAGGCGAACACTGAAGCTTTCTTT
>TRBJ2-5|.|TRBD2|TRBV6-5
CASSRTSTETQYF
TGTGCCAGCAGTCGGACTAGCACGGAGACCCAGTACTTC
>TRBJ1-4|.|.|TRBV6-5
CASSYSSGAINEKLFF
TGTGCCAGCAGTTACTCATCAGGCGCCATCAATGAAAAACTGTTTTTT
>TRBJ2-1|.|.|TRBV19
CASSIGPYNEQFF
TGTGCCAGTAGTATTGGTCCGTACAATGAGCAGTTCTTC
>TRBJ1-5|.|.|TRBV12-5
CASGFSPVGRDSNQPQHF
TGTGCTAGTGGTTTCTCCCCCGTAGGACGGGATAGCAATCAGCCCCAGCATTTT
>TRBJ2-5|.|TRBD2|TRBV7-2
CASNGREAGGRETQYF
TGTGCCAGCAACGGGAGAGAAGCGGGGGGGCGGGAGACCCAGTACTTC
>TRBJ2-2|.|.|TRBV3-1/TRBV3-2
CASSQRRIALSSGELFF
TGTGCCAGCAGCCAAAGGCGGATAGCGCTATCGAGCGGGGAGCTGTTTTTT
>TRBJ1-3|.|.|TRBV3-1/TRBV3-2
CASSQDISSGNTIYF
TGTGCCAGCAGCCAAGATATAAGCTCTGGAAACACCATATATTTT
>TRBJ1-5|few|.|TRBV12-3/TRBV12-4
CASTLLGGPQHF
TGTGCCAGCACCCTTCTTGGTGGGCCCCAGCATTTT
>TRBJ2-1|.|.|TRBV3-1/TRBV3-2
CASSKTLYNEQFF
TGTGCCAGCAGTAAGACACTATACAATGAGCAGTTCTTC
>TRBJ1-1|.|.|TRBV7-8
CASSAQSNTEAFF
TGTGCCAGCAGCGCTCAGTCGAACACTGAAGCTTTCTTT
>TRBJ2-7|.|TRBD1|TRBV29-1
CSVEAAGGYEQYF
TGCAGCGTTGAGGCCGCAGGGGGCTACGAGCAGTACTTC
>TRBJ2-6|.|TRBD1|TRBV19
CASSTTGTAFSGANVLTF
TGTGCCAGTAGTACCACCGGGACAGCCTTCTCTGGGGCCAACGTCCTGACTTTC
>TRBJ1-6|.|.|TRBV5-1
CASSLAEAGVGSPLHF
TGCGCCAGCAGCTTGGCCGAGGCAGGGGTCGGTTCACCCCTCCACTTT
>TRBJ2-7|once|TRBD1|TRBV30
CAWSPAPGQGYYEQYF
TGTGCCTGGAGCCCCGCTCCCGGACAGGGGTACTACGAGCAGTACTTC
>TRBJ1-5|few|.|TRBV7-9
CASSEDGQPQHF
TGTGCCAGCAGCGAGGACGGTCAGCCCCAGCATTTT
>TRBJ1-1|once|.|TRBV18
CASSSQGGDTEAFF
TGTGCCAGCTCATCACAGGGTGGGGACACTGAAGCTTTCTTT
>TRBJ1-5|.|.|TRBV20-1
CSASNGNQPQHF
TGCAGTGCTAGTAACGGGAATCAGCCCCAGCATTTT
>TRBJ1-2|.|TRBD1|TRBV30
CAWSAPGQGYGYTF
TGTGCCTGGAGCGCCCCGGGACAGGGCTATGGCTACACCTTC
>TRBJ2-7|.|.|TRBV30
CAGGTETYEQYF
TGTGCCGGTGGGACTGAGACCTACGAGCAGTACTTC
>TRBJ1-3|.|.|TRBV5-1
CASSLDGKSGNTIYF
TGCGCCAGCAGCTTGGATGGGAAAAGTGGAAACACCATATATTTT
>TRBJ1-1|.|.|TRBV7-9
CASSGQGARTEAFF
TGTGCCAGCAGCGGGCAAGGGGCTCGCACTGAAGCTTTCTTT
>TRBJ1-5|.|.|TRBV9
CASSVEAEQRPQHF
TGTGCCAGCAGCGTAGAGGCTGAGCAAAGGCCCCAGCATTTT
>TRBJ2-7|.|TRBD1|TRBV9
CASSVAGTGPHSYEQYF
TGTGCCAGCAGCGTAGCGGGGACAGGACCCCACTCCTACGAGCAGTACTTC
>TRBJ1-5|.|TRBD1|TRBV15
CATSQGASNQPQHF
TGTGCCACCAGCCAGGGGGCAAGCAATCAGCCCCAGCATTTT
>TRBJ1-1|.|.|TRBV5-1
CASTPGTGGTEAFF
TGCGCCAGCACGCCCGGGACGGGGGGAACTGAAGCTTTCTTT
>TRBJ1-2|.|.|TRBV6-5
CASRTDRLYYGYTF
TGTGCCAGCAGAACTGACAGGCTCTACTATGGCTACACCTTC
>TRBJ1-3|.|.|TRBV10-2
CASSEKGADGNTIYF
TGCGCCAGCAGTGAAAAAGGGGCGGATGGAAACACCATATATTTT
>TRBJ1-2|.|.|TRBV15
CATAEGLNYGYTF
TGTGCCACAGCGGAGGGCTTGAACTATGGCTACACCTTC
>TRBJ2-7|.|TRBD1|TRBV10-3
CAIRPGQGSKEQYF
TGTGCCATCAGGCCGGGACAGGGGTCTAAAGAGCAGTACTTC
>TRBJ1-5|.|.|TRBV21-1
CASSARGVRGRPDQPQHF
TGTGCCAGCAGCGCCCGTGGGGTGAGGGGGCGCCCCGATCAGCCCCAGCATTTT
>TRBJ1-5|.|.|TRBV19
CASSWTDRYNQPQHF
TGTGCCAGTAGCTGGACAGACCGTTACAATCAGCCCCAGCATTTT
>TRBJ1-4|.|TRBD1|TRBV18
CASSPDRGRDEKLFF
TGTGCCAGCTCGCCCGACAGGGGGCGAGATGAAAAACTGTTTTTT
>TRBJ2-1|.|TRBD2|TRBV5-8
CASSLAGGTGYNEQFF
TGTGCCAGCAGCTTGGCCGGGGGGACGGGATACAATGAGCAGTTCTTC
>TRBJ1-2|.|TRBD1|TRBV2
CASKGQGYGYTF
TGTGCCAGCAAGGGACAGGGGTATGGCTACACCTTC
>TRBJ1-2|.|.|TRBV6-1
CASSEPHAYGYTF
TGTGCCAGCAGTGAACCCCATGCGTATGGCTACACCTTC
>TRBJ2-7|.|.|TRBV11-2
CASSLGTLSYEQYF
TGTGCCAGCAGCTTAGGAACACTCTCCTACGAGCAGTACTTC
>TRBJ2-1|.|.|TRBV6-5
CATSYNEQFF
TGTGCCACTTCTTACAATGAGCAGTTCTTC
>TRBJ2-1|.|.|TRBV5-5
CASSRYGGFNEQFF
TGTGCCAGCAGCCGTTATGGGGGGTTCAATGAGCAGTTCTTC
>TRBJ2-6|.|.|TRBV4-1
CASSQGAGANVLTF
TGCGCCAGCAGCCAAGGGGCGGGGGCCAACGTCCTGACTTTC
>TRBJ1-2|once|TRBD1|TRBV5-4
CASRTGTGNYGYTF
TGTGCCAGCAGAACCGGGACAGGGAACTATGGCTACACCTTC
>TRBJ1-1|once|TRBD1|TRBV5-1
CASSLNGQGEGEAFF
TGCGCCAGCAGCTTGAATGGACAGGGGGAGGGTGAAGCTTTCTTT
>TRBJ2-2|.|TRBD1|TRBV9
CASSVVGGWPNTGELFF
TGTGCCAGCAGCGTAGTAGGGGGCTGGCCGAACACCGGGGAGCTGTTTTTT
>TRBJ2-3|.|.|TRBV29-1
CSVDPGTDTQYF
TGCAGCGTTGACCCAGGCACAGATACGCAGTATTTT
>TRBJ2-5|.|.|TRBV3-1/TRBV3-2
CASSQDGETQYF
TGTGCCAGCAGCCAAGATGGAGAGACCCAGTACTTC